This T cell receptor beta chain was profiled in a study of T cell responses to AZD1222 COVID-19 vaccine. Study observations and caveats: In a largely white British group with more females than males, clonal diversity was possibly underestimated. Reportedly, nearly half the spike-specific TCRs target unmutated variant regions.

As for this clone: Its antigen remains unknown.

This table comes from immunoSEQ multiplex PCR, and its TCRdb copy is limited to in-frame clones, with some not included. This table holds 150,000 to 200,000 clones, 85% to 90% found once. The starting material was peripheral blood, obtained 28 days after the second dose of the MenACWY control vaccine. This TCR came from an adult who received the MenACWY meningococcal vaccine as a control.

This chain's CDR3 is CASSVQETQYF. CDR3 sequence (DNA): TGTGCCAGTAGTGTGCAAGAGACCCAGTACTTC. This chain uses TRBV19 with TRBJ2-5; D unclear. The ends were cut back, 5 bases at V and 2 bases at J, with 3 bases in the middle. CDR1 LNHDA and CDR2 SQIVND come from the germline V gene (reference sequence). The CDR3 sequence is 11 residues long.